Below, 17 T cell receptor beta chains from the same sample are listed, as sequenced in a study of cytomegalovirus exposure and HLA in healthy donors. Primers for the PCR totalled 60 Vbeta and 13 Jbeta. Clones were read by immunoSEQ multiplex PCR, and TCRdb kept only the in-frame ones, dropping some. The sample carries about 78,000 clones, roughly 64% recorded once. The sequenced sample was PBMCs. These receptors originate from a man aged 25-45 years in good health and CMV-seropositive.

The rearrangement joins TRBV5-1 to TRBJ2-3; 8 bases fit TRBD2. Germline V CDR1 and CDR2: SGHRS, YFSETQ. Trimming at V came to 2 bases and at J to 5 bases, leaving 7 bases not matched to a gene. The CDR3 is 15 amino acids. The CDR3 region has the DNA TGCGCCAGCAGCTTCAAGCGGGAGATTGGAGATACGCAGTATTTT. Translation gives CASSFKREIGDTQYF.

J is TRBJ1-6 and V is TRBV6-1; D gene unclear. V dropped 7 bases and J dropped 8 bases, with 18 bases sitting between them. Germline lookup yields CDR1 MNHNS and CDR2 SASEGT. This CDR3 has 15 amino acids. CDR3 in amino acids: CASNGQPIADSPLHF. CDR3 in DNA: TGTGCCAGCAATGGTCAGCCGATTGCGGATTCACCCCTCCACTTT.

This clone has just a few counts. The chain couples TRBV7-9 to TRBJ2-7; 9 nucleotides line up with TRBD2. CDR3 size: 15 residues. V dropped 4 bases and J dropped 4; count of bases not matched to a gene: 8. Germline CDR1 SEHNR, CDR2 FQNEAQ (reference sequence). This chain's CDR3 is CASSSRLAVQYEQYF. The CDR3, as DNA: TGTGCCAGCAGCTCTCGACTAGCGGTACAATACGAGCAGTACTTC.

Turning to this clone: The junction and the germline gene differ at one end; a read error may be behind it. This chain joins TRBV6-5 and TRBJ2-5; TRBD1 matches at 8 bases. The CDR3 spans 16 residues. Germline V gene data show CDR1 as MNHEY and CDR2 as SVGAGI. The DNA for the CDR3 is TGTGCCAGCAGTTACTCGTGGGACAGGTACCAGGAGACCCAGTACTTC. It encodes CASSYSWDRYQETQYF.

This clone was counted between two and nine times. The chain's CDR3 is CASSPRTSGNNEQFF. The CDR3 DNA is TGTGCCAGCAGCCCTAGGACTAGCGGGAACAATGAGCAGTTCTTC. This sequence joins TRBV9 and TRBJ2-1; TRBD2 aligns across 12 bases. Trimming took 4 bases from V and 5 from J; bases not matched to a gene: 4. Per the germline V gene, CDR1 is SGDLS and CDR2 is YYNGEE. The CDR3 consists of 15 residues.

CDR3 nucleotide sequence: TGTGCCAGCGCTGAGGGCCCCGAAAGAAGAAATACGCAGTATTTT. Its protein is CASAEGPERRNTQYF. The genes are TRBV11-1 and TRBJ2-3; TRBD2 might be the D (5 bases). This CDR3 is 15 amino acids long. V lost 8 bases, J lost 7 bases, and 22 bases lay in between. CDR1 and CDR2 from the germline V gene are SGHAT and FQDESV (reference sequence).

This sequence joins TRBV7-9 and TRBJ1-2; TRBD1 matches at 8 bases. The CDR3 has 14 amino acids. V lost 5 bases, J lost 0 bases, and 2 bases stayed unmatched. From germline, CDR1 is SEHNR and CDR2 FQNEAQ (reference sequence). The CDR3 loop reads CASSPGQANYGYTF. DNA of the CDR3: TGTGCCAGCAGCCCGGGACAGGCTAACTATGGCTACACCTTC.

This clone appeared a few times. The J gene is TRBJ1-1, the V gene TRBV25-1; TRBD1 matches at 8 bases. The CDR3 is 15 residues long. The junction had 11 bases not matched to a gene; V was cut back by 6 bases and J by 5 bases. Germline V CDR1 and CDR2: MGHDK, SYGVNS. CDR3 nucleotides: TGTGCCAGCAGGAGACAGGGGTCGAAAAGAACTGAAGCTTTCTTT. Its translation is CASRRQGSKRTEAFF.

The V and J genes are TRBV7-2 and TRBJ2-1; the D gene is possibly TRBD1 (5 bases). The germline CDR1 and CDR2 sequences are SGHTA and FQGNSA. CDR3 length equals 15 residues. Trimming took 5 bases from V and 7 from J, leaving 18 bases between them. CDR3 sequence reads: CASSQPPKGVNEQFF. CDR3 coding DNA: TGTGCCAGCAGCCAGCCCCCCAAAGGGGTAAATGAGCAGTTCTTC.

The chain links TRBV6-4 to TRBJ2-7; 12 bases are a match to TRBD2. Trimming cost V 0 bases and J 4 bases; bases outside gene matches: 4. This CDR3 has 16 residues. Germline loops: CDR1 MRHNA, CDR2 SNTAGT. CDR3 sequence: CASSDSRGLAGYEQYF. As DNA, the CDR3 is TGTGCCAGCAGTGACTCTAGGGGACTAGCGGGTTACGAGCAGTACTTC.

The CDR3 nucleotides read TGTGCCAGCAGTTTATATAACAGGGTAACAGATACGCAGTATTTT. This codes for CASSLYNRVTDTQYF. This chain links TRBV28 with TRBJ2-3; tentatively, D is TRBD1 (6 bases). CDR3 size: 15 residues. Trimming left V 1 base short and J 3 bases short, with 11 bases between. Germline values: CDR1 MDHEN, CDR2 SYDVKM. Using reference TRBV28 and TRBJ2-3 for the parts outside the CDR3, the full variable domain is DVKVTQSSRYLVKRTGEKVFLECVQDMDHENMFWYRQDPGLGLRLIYFSYDVKMKEKGDIPEGYSVSREKKERFSLILESASTNQTSMYLCASSLYNRVTDTQYFGPGTRLTVL.

V usage is TRBV11-1 and J usage is TRBJ1-2, with a weak D call TRBD1 (6 bases). The V end lost 5 bases, the J end lost 2 bases, and 9 bases lay between the germline ends. From germline, CDR1 is SGHAT and CDR2 FQDESV (reference sequence). The CDR3 has 13 residues. The CDR3 DNA is TGTGCCAGCAGCCCACAGGGAAACTATGGCTACACCTTC. Its translation is CASSPQGNYGYTF. The entire variable domain, with the rest obtained from reference TRBV11-1 and TRBJ1-2, is as follows: EAEVAQSPRYKITEKSQAVAFWCDPISGHATLYWYRQILGQGPELLVQFQDESVVDDSQLPKDRFSAERLKGVDSTLKIQPAELGDSAMYLCASSPQGNYGYTFGSGTRLTVV.

This clone was seen only a few times. The chain combines TRBV7-8 with TRBJ2-7; 8 positions match TRBD1. Per germline, CDR1 SGHVS and CDR2 FQNEAQ. The CDR3 has 13 amino acids. Trimming at V came to 5 bases and at J to 5 bases, leaving 5 bases not matched to a gene. The CDR3, as DNA: TGTGCCAGCAGCGGTCGGACAGGGAACGAGCAGTACTTC. Translated: CASSGRTGNEQYF.

V gene TRBV28 combines with J gene TRBJ1-3, with D perhaps matching TRBD1 (6 bases). Trimming left V 5 bases short and J 4 bases short, with 27 bases between. Germline-derived CDR1 and CDR2 are MDHEN and SYDVKM. This CDR3 is 19 amino acids long. The CDR3 is CASSPRGGQKLMGGNTIYF. DNA of the CDR3: TGTGCCAGCAGTCCCCGGGGGGGCCAAAAACTGATGGGGGGAAACACCATATATTTT.

This clone has only a few counts. The gene calls are TRBV5-1 and TRBJ1-1; TRBD1 matches 11 bases. CDR3 size: 14 residues. V shed 6 bases and J 4 bases; nucleotides not matched to a gene: 5. CDR1 is SGHRS, CDR2 YFSETQ, per germline. The CDR3 loop reads CASNTGTGGTEAFF. The CDR3 DNA reads TGCGCCAGCAACACCGGGACAGGGGGCACTGAAGCTTTCTTT. The complete variable domain, with remaining parts taken from reference TRBV5-1 and TRBJ1-1, reads KAGVTQTPRYLIKTRGQQVTLSCSPISGHRSVSWYQQTPGQGLQFLFEYFSETQRNKGNFPGRFSGRQFSNSRSEMNVSTLELGDSALYLCASNTGTGGTEAFFGQGTRLTVV.

This clone was observed a single time. This sequence joins TRBV13 and TRBJ2-3; 9 bases map to TRBD2. V shed 0 bases, J shed 2 bases, and the junction held 6 bases outside the gene matches. The CDR3 has 17 amino acids. The germline CDR1 and CDR2 sequences are PRHDT and FYEKMQ (reference sequence). Written as DNA, the CDR3 is TGTGCCAGCAGCTTAGGAGGCGAGCGGGGGGACACAGATACGCAGTATTTT. This sequence encodes CASSLGGERGDTDTQYF.

V and J are TRBV9 and TRBJ2-1; TRBD2 agrees at 14 bases. Germline V gene data show CDR1 as SGDLS and CDR2 as YYNGEE. The CDR3 extends over 17 amino acids. The junction had 6 bases not matched to a gene; V was cut back by 5 bases and J by 2 bases. The CDR3 is CASSLGLAGGPYNEQFF. The DNA of the CDR3 is TGTGCCAGCAGTCTAGGACTAGCGGGGGGTCCCTACAATGAGCAGTTCTTC.